This TCR beta chain was retrieved from a study of T cell changes during pregnancy in multiple sclerosis (dated 2019 in TCRdb). Broadly, across the study: The study examined how the T cell repertoire changed over the course of pregnancy in women with multiple sclerosis.

Taken from cysteine to phenylalanine, the CDR3 has 13 residues. Just the 39-base CDR3 DNA is kept, in frame starting at base 1. V lost 2 bases and J lost 9 bases; the stretch between them is 15 bases long. Per the germline V gene (reference sequence), GTSNPN is the CDR1 and SVGIG is the CDR2. Receptor libraries were prepared by the immunoSEQ multiplex PCR assay. TCRdb retrieved this table from immuneACCESS and kept in-frame rearrangements only. Not all clones are present; in checked studies, unresolved V genes account for under half, and no reason is known for the remainder. Recorded for this sample are approximately 60,000 clones; around 92% of them occurred a single time. In total, the top ten clones hold less than 3% of the sample. Only one count was recorded for this clone. There is no known antigen for this receptor. The input lacks base qualities; no much larger clone sits a single base away.

The sequence derives from a female donor in good health, enrolled as a control in a pregnancy study. This chain joins TRBV30 to TRBJ2-3; TRBD2 is possibly the D segment (5 matching bases). The specimen comprised peripheral blood, sampled in the second trimester of pregnancy. The CDR3 here reads CAWSLADRGTQYF. The sequenced DNA: TGTGCCTGGAGTCTCGCGGACCGAGGGACGCAGTATTTT.